A selection of T cell receptor beta chains follows, all from one sample in a study of shared T cell receptors in the human thymus. Only in-frame clones appear in the TCRdb table, and some are missing; sequencing was by immunoSEQ multiplex PCR. Of roughly 660,000 clones listed, more than 75% are singletons. The same sample was also studied in work on human thymus T cells.

Sequencing was performed on thymocytes. These receptors were obtained from a boy under two years old with a congenital heart defect. Both conserved end residues are part of each CDR3. A D gene is named only where the DNA matches it firmly. Where a row states a size, it is once, few, many or the class of an expanded clone; other rows omit it.

>TRBJ2-1|.|TRBV27|TRBD1
TGTGCCAGCAGTTTTAACCCCTCCCCGTCCAGGGGGCATTGGAATGAGCAGTTCTTC
CASSFNPSPSRGHWNEQFF
>TRBJ1-2|.|TRBV4-1|.
TGCGCCAGCAGCCGCCGCTCCGGGACAATTCATGGCTACACCTTC
CASSRRSGTIHGYTF
>TRBJ1-2|.|TRBV7-2|TRBD1
TGTGCCAGATACAGGGGAAAGGGTGGCTACACCTTC
CARYRGKGGYTF
>TRBJ2-3|.|TRBV7-2|.
TGTGCCAGCCTCCGGGGGATTGCGCAGTATTTT
CASLRGIAQYF
>TRBJ2-2|.|TRBV4-2|.
TGTGCCAGCAGCCAAGGGCAGGGAGGGGGCACCGGGGAGCTGTTTTTT
CASSQGQGGGTGELFF
>TRBJ2-7|.|TRBV4-2|TRBD2
TGTGCCAGCAGCCAATGGGGAGGGGACCCTACGCAGCAGTACTTC
CASSQWGGDPTQQYF
>TRBJ2-4|.|TRBV28|.
TGTGCCAGCAGTTTCAGTCAGGACTCCAAAAACATTCAGTACTTC
CASSFSQDSKNIQYF
>TRBJ2-1|.|TRBV4-3|TRBD2
TGCGCCAGCAGCCGGAAACTAGCGTCTAGCTCCTACAATGAGCAGTTCTTC
CASSRKLASSSYNEQFF
>TRBJ2-7|.|TRBV5-4|TRBD1
TGTGCCAGCAGCGGGGACAGTTACGAGCAGTACTTC
CASSGDSYEQYF
>TRBJ2-7|.|TRBV7-8|.
TGTGCCAGCAGCTACCAGGGTATAAGGGGACATTACGAGCAGTACTTC
CASSYQGIRGHYEQYF
>TRBJ2-5|.|TRBV5-6|.
TGTGCCAGCAGCTTGGAGGTGCGACAGCTCCCGCAAGAGACCCAGTACTTC
CASSLEVRQLPQETQYF
>TRBJ2-7|.|TRBV4-1|TRBD2
TGCGCCAGCAGCCAACGGAGCGGGAAGGACGAGCAGTACTTC
CASSQRSGKDEQYF
>TRBJ1-3|once|TRBV14|.
TGTGCCAGCAGCCAAGAAGCAGGTCCCTATCCTGGAAACACCATATATTTT
CASSQEAGPYPGNTIYF
>TRBJ1-2|.|TRBV5-5|TRBD1
TGTGCCAGCAGCCCCCAAAACAGGGGGGCGCATGGCTACACCTTC
CASSPQNRGAHGYTF
>TRBJ2-1|.|TRBV9|TRBD1
TGTGCCAGCAGTGCAAAGCGACAGGGCCATGAGCAGTTCTTC
CASSAKRQGHEQFF
>TRBJ2-7|.|TRBV5-3|.
TGTGCCAGAAGCTTGGACCAGGGGGGCTACGAGCAGTACTTC
CARSLDQGGYEQYF
>TRBJ1-2|once|TRBV28|.
TGTGCCAGCAGTCGACCGGGGGATTCCTATGGCTACACCTTC
CASSRPGDSYGYTF
>TRBJ2-7|.|TRBV13|.
TGTGCCAGCAGCTTAGCGGGTGCCTTGGGGACTACAGGGGGCGAGCAGTACTTC
CASSLAGALGTTGGEQYF